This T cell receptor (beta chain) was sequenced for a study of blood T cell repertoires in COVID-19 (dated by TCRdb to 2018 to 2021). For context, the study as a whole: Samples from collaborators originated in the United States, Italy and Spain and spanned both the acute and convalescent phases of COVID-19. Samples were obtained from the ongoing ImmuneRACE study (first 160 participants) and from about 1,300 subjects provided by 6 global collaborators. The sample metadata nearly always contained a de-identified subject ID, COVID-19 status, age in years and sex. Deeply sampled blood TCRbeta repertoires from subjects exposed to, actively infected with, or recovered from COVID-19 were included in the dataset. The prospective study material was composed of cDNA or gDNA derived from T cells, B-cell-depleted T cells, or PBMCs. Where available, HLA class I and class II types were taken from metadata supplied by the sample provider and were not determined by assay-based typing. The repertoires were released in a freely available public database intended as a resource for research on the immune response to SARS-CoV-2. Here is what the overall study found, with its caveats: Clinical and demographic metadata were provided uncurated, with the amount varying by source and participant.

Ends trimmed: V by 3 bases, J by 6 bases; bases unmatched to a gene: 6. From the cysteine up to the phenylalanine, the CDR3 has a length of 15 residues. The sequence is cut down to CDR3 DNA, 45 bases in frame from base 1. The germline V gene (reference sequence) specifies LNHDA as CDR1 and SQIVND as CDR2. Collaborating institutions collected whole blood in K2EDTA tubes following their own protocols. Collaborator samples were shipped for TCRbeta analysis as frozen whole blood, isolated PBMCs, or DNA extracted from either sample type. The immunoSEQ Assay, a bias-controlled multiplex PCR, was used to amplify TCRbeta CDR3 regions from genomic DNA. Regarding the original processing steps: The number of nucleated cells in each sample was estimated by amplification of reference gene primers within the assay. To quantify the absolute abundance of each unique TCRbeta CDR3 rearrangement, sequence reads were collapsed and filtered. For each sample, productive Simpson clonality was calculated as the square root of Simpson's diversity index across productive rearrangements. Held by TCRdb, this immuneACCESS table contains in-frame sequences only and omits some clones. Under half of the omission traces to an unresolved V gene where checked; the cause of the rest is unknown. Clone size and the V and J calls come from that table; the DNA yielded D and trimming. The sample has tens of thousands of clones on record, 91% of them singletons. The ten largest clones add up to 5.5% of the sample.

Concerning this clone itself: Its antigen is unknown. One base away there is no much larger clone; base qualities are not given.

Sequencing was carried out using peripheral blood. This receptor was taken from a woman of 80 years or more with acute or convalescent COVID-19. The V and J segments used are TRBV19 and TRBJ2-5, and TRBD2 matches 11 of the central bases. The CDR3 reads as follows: CASSIIAGGRKTQYF. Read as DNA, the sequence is TGTGCCAGTAGTATTATAGCGGGGGGGCGCAAGACCCAGTACTTC.